This T cell receptor beta chain was sequenced for a study of monozygotic twins with cystic fibrosis. The CDR3 consists of 12 residues. From germline, CDR1 is SGHTA and CDR2 FQGNSA. V lost 4 bases, J lost 7 bases, and 10 bases lay in between. As to this clone: Its antigen is not known.

Only in-frame clones appear in the TCRdb table, and some are missing; sequencing was by immunoSEQ multiplex PCR. Among tens of thousands of clones listed, 80% to 95% were seen once. Study findings and constraints: V usage most resembled the co-twin in 13 of 16 pairs.

The chain recombines TRBV7-2 with TRBJ2-5, with D tentatively TRBD2 (5 bases). The TCR comes from a girl aged 2 to 9 with cystic fibrosis. Material for sequencing was blood. Here the CDR3 reads CASSSSGGTQYF. The CDR3, as DNA: TGTGCCAGCAGCTCTTCAGGAGGGACCCAGTACTTC.